Listed here are 26 T cell receptor beta chains from one sample, sequenced in a study of T cell responses to AZD1222 COVID-19 vaccine. Sequencing used immunoSEQ multiplex PCR; TCRdb keeps in-frame clones, though not all of them. The sample records over 120,000 clones, around nine tenths being singletons. Sequenced material: peripheral blood, taken 28 days after the second AZD1222 dose. These receptors all stem from an adult who received the AZD1222 COVID-19 vaccine.

This clone was seen just once. This chain connects TRBV7-8 to TRBJ1-1; 8 bases match TRBD1. Germline values: CDR1 SGHVS, CDR2 FQNEAQ. V lost 3 bases and J lost 5; bases outside the gene matches: 8. This CDR3 region has 15 residues. DNA of the CDR3: TGTGCCAGCAGCTTCCAGCCTCGGGACAGGACTGAAGCTTTCTTT. This codes for CASSFQPRDRTEAFF.

J is TRBJ2-5 and V is TRBV6-6; 7 bases are shared with TRBD1. Germline CDR1 is MNHNY and CDR2 is SVGAGI (reference sequence). Trimming removed 6 bases from V and 5 bases from J; junction bases left unmatched: 9. This CDR3 contains 14 residues. CDR3 nucleotides: TGTGCCAGCAGCCGAGAGACAGGGCGGGAGACCCAGTACTTC. Residues: CASSRETGRETQYF.

In this sample, this clone turned up a few times. This chain joins TRBV6-5 and TRBJ2-7; no clear D gene. Germline assignment: CDR1 MNHEY and CDR2 SVGAGI. The CDR3 totals 10 residues. Trimming cost V 11 bases and J 2 bases, with 7 bases left between them. The CDR3 here is CASPPYEQYF. DNA for the CDR3: TGTGCCTCTCCCCCCTACGAGCAGTACTTC.

The genes are TRBV19 and TRBJ1-5; a weak D match, TRBD1 (5 bases). CDR1 is LNHDA, CDR2 SQIVND, per germline (reference sequence). The CDR3 covers 12 residues. V was trimmed by 8 bases and J by 7 bases, leaving 12 bases between them. The CDR3 coding sequence is TGTGCCAGTCGCAGGGTAAACCAGCCCCAGCATTTT. Its translation is CASRRVNQPQHF.

The chain combines TRBV18 with TRBJ1-1; the match to TRBD1 covers 7 bases. Germline CDR1 is KGHSH and CDR2 is LQKENI. The V gene end was trimmed by 2 bases and the J gene end by 3 bases; junction bases not matched to a gene: 0. This CDR3 has 13 amino acids. The CDR3 spells CASSPTGDTEAFF. Written as DNA, the CDR3 is TGTGCCAGCTCACCAACAGGGGACACTGAAGCTTTCTTT. Filled out from reference TRBV18 and TRBJ1-1, the complete variable domain reads NAGVMQNPRHLVRRRGQEARLRCSPMKGHSHVYWYRQLPEEGLKFMVYLQKENIIDESGMPKERFSAEFPKEGPSILRIQQVVRGDSAAYFCASSPTGDTEAFFGQGTRLTVV.

The table lists this clone with a few counts. This chain links TRBV6-4 with TRBJ2-2; the match to TRBD2 covers 14 bases. Germline V gives CDR1 MRHNA, CDR2 SNTAGT. Trimming cost V 3 bases and J 3 bases; bases outside gene matches: 0. CDR3 size: 16 residues. CDR3 nucleotides: TGTGCCAGCAGTGAGACTAGCGGGAGGGACACCGGGGAGCTGTTTTTT. The encoded protein is CASSETSGRDTGELFF.

This chain joins TRBV29-1 and TRBJ1-1; D is undetermined. The V gene lost 3 bases and the J gene lost 1 base, with 3 bases spanning the gap. Germline V CDR1 and CDR2: SQVTM, ANQGSEA. The CDR3 has 11 amino acids. CDR3 nucleotide sequence: TGCAGCGTTGATAGGAACACTGAAGCTTTCTTT. It is translated as CSVDRNTEAFF.

V gene TRBV12-3 or TRBV12-4 combines with J gene TRBJ1-1; D perhaps matches TRBD1 (6 bases). V lost 6 bases to trimming and J lost 6 bases, with 14 bases between them. The CDR3 sequence is 13 residues long. The CDR3, as DNA: TGTGCCAGCAGCCCCGGGACATACCCTGAAGCTTTCTTT. It specifies CASSPGTYPEAFF.

This chain links TRBV25-1 with TRBJ1-4, with D uncertain. Germline assignment: CDR1 MGHDK and CDR2 SYGVNS. There are 15 residues in the CDR3. V lost 1 base, J lost 8 bases, and 14 bases lay in between. In DNA form, the CDR3 reads TGTGCCAGCAGTGAATCCCTCCCCCGGGAGGAAAAACTGTTTTTT. The encoded protein is CASSESLPREEKLFF.

This chain connects TRBV4-3 to TRBJ1-4; D uncertain. The CDR3 is 16 residues long. Trimming left V 0 bases short and J 0 bases short, with 8 bases between. Germline CDR1 reads LGHNA; CDR2 reads YSLEER. CDR3 residues: CASSQDRRSTNEKLFF. CDR3 DNA: TGCGCCAGCAGCCAAGATCGAAGGTCAACTAATGAAAAACTGTTTTTT.

The chain couples TRBV7-9 to TRBJ2-3, with a weak D call TRBD2 (6 bases). Trimming stripped 3 bases from V and 1 base from J, with 17 bases between. From germline, CDR1 is SEHNR and CDR2 FQNEAQ (reference sequence). The length of the CDR3 is 17 residues. The CDR3 reads CASSFIGSGGGTDTQYF. CDR3 DNA sequence: TGTGCCAGCAGCTTTATAGGTTCGGGCGGGGGCACAGATACGCAGTATTTT. The whole variable domain, filled in from reference TRBV7-9 and TRBJ2-3, reads DTGVSQNPRHKITKRGQNVTFRCDPISEHNRLYWYRQTLGQGPEFLTYFQNEAQLEKSRLLSDRFSAERPKGSFSTLEIQRTEQGDSAMYLCASSFIGSGGGTDTQYFGPGTRLTVL.

This clone was found once. The V gene is TRBV6-4, the J gene TRBJ2-1, with TRBD2 matching over 7 bases. The CDR3 spans 16 residues. Trimming took 2 bases from V and 0 from J; bases not matched to a gene: 4. Per the germline V gene, CDR1 is MRHNA and CDR2 is SNTAGT. CDR3 in amino acids: CASSDAGVSSYNEQFF. For the CDR3, the DNA is TGTGCCAGCAGTGACGCGGGAGTGAGCTCCTACAATGAGCAGTTCTTC.

The rearrangement uses TRBV2 and TRBJ1-5; no clear D gene. There are 14 residues in the CDR3. V lost 2 bases to trimming and J lost 6 bases, with 11 bases between them. CDR1 is SNHLY, CDR2 FYNNEI, per germline. CDR3 region: CASSETTAAQPQHF. The CDR3 DNA sequence: TGTGCCAGCAGTGAAACAACAGCGGCTCAGCCCCAGCATTTT.

The V and J genes are TRBV12-3 or TRBV12-4 and TRBJ1-2; D is unclear. V lost 3 bases and J 2 bases, leaving 7 bases between the germline ends. There are 13 residues in the CDR3. CDR3 loop: CASSFGENYGYTF. DNA of the CDR3: TGTGCCAGCAGTTTCGGGGAGAACTATGGCTACACCTTC.

The rearrangement joins TRBV7-6 to TRBJ1-4; the D gene is possibly TRBD1 (5 bases). V was pared by 1 base and J by 4 bases, with 10 bases between. CDR1 and CDR2 from the germline V gene are SGHVS and FNYEAQ. The length of the CDR3 is 15 residues. The CDR3 bases are TGTGCCAGCAGCTTAGATGGGACCAATAATGAAAAACTGTTTTTT. This codes for CASSLDGTNNEKLFF.

V gene TRBV5-5 combines with J gene TRBJ1-2; 8 nucleotides match TRBD1. The germline V gene has CDR1 SGHKS and CDR2 YYEKEE (reference sequence). The CDR3 contains 15 residues. J lost 2 bases, V lost 0 bases, and 3 bases had no gene match. DNA for the CDR3: TGTGCCAGCAGCTTGGGTCAGGGGGCGAACTATGGCTACACCTTC. Translating gives CASSLGQGANYGYTF. The variable domain in full, completed from reference TRBV5-5 and TRBJ1-2, reads DAGVTQSPTHLIKTRGQQVTLRCSPISGHKSVSWYQQVLGQGPQFIFQYYEKEERGRGNFPDRFSARQFPNYSSELNVNALLLGDSALYLCASSLGQGANYGYTFGSGTRLTVV.

This rearrangement joins TRBV27 to TRBJ1-3; D gene ambiguous. The length of the CDR3 is 13 residues. Trimming stripped 2 bases from V and 2 bases from J, with 4 bases between. Germline V CDR1 and CDR2: MNHEY, SMNVEV (reference sequence). CDR3 sequence reads: CASSLRTGNTIYF. Written as DNA, the CDR3 is TGTGCCAGCAGTTTACGGACTGGAAACACCATATATTTT.

V usage is TRBV24-1 and J usage is TRBJ2-3; maybe TRBD2 (6 bases). The CDR3 consists of 14 residues. Between the trimmed V and J ends, which lost 3 bases and 7 bases, there was a span of 13 bases. CDR1 and CDR2 from the germline V gene are KGHDR and SFDVKD. The CDR3 region has the DNA TGTGCCACCAGTGATACAGGCGGGGAATATACGCAGTATTTT. This sequence encodes CATSDTGGEYTQYF.

The rearrangement uses TRBV7-9 and TRBJ2-1; D not resolved. Germline V gene data show CDR1 as SEHNR and CDR2 as FQNEAQ (reference sequence). V lost 2 bases and J 8 bases, leaving 22 bases between the germline ends. This CDR3 spans 17 amino acids. CDR3 sequence reads: CASSLNDRPTYPDEQFF. CDR3 DNA sequence: TGTGCCAGCAGCTTAAACGATCGGCCTACTTATCCCGATGAGCAGTTCTTC.

In this sample, this clone turned up once. V and J are TRBV10-3 and TRBJ2-7; D may correspond to TRBD1 or TRBD2 (5 bases each). The V gene lost 3 bases and the J gene lost 2 bases, with 11 bases spanning the gap. CDR1 and CDR2 (germline): ENHRY, SYGVKD. The CDR3 has 14 amino acids. The CDR3 protein is CAISDEGRAYEQYF. CDR3 in DNA: TGTGCCATCAGTGACGAGGGACGGGCCTACGAGCAGTACTTC.

J is TRBJ1-2 and V is TRBV30; 7 nucleotides line up with TRBD1. This CDR3 is built from 14 residues. Trimming removed 3 bases from V and 2 bases from J; junction bases left unmatched: 6. CDR1 and CDR2 from the germline V gene are GTSNPN and SVGIG (reference sequence). The CDR3 region has the DNA TGTGCCTGGAGGGCAGGGGGGGCCAACTATGGCTACACCTTC. It translates to CAWRAGGANYGYTF.

The V call is TRBV2, the J call TRBJ1-1; TRBD1 matches 9 bases. Looked up from germline, CDR1 is SNHLY and CDR2 is FYNNEI. CDR3 length: 17 amino acids. V dropped 1 base and J dropped 4; count of bases not matched to a gene: 10. The CDR3 sequence: CASSEDARTGEGTEAFF. The DNA for the CDR3 is TGTGCCAGCAGTGAAGACGCAAGGACAGGGGAGGGCACTGAAGCTTTCTTT.

The chain recombines TRBV7-2 with TRBJ2-1; D is uncertain. CDR3 length: 13 amino acids. The V gene's germline CDR1 is SGHTA and CDR2 FQGNSA. Trimming removed 5 bases at V and 10 bases at J, with 15 bases between. CDR3 sequence reads: CASSPSAVGEQFF. The CDR3 bases are TGTGCCAGCAGCCCATCAGCTGTGGGGGAGCAGTTCTTC.

This chain links TRBV21-1 with TRBJ1-5; the DNA was not compared with TRBD1, the D call given in the table. TRBV21-1 is annotated as a pseudogene. CDR3 size: 15 residues. CDR3 coding DNA: TGTGCCAGCAGTGAGCAGGGGGCTGGGAATCAGCCCCAGCATTTT. Protein: CASSEQGAGNQPQHF.

The V and J genes are TRBV6-5 and TRBJ1-2; tentative D call: TRBD1 (5 bases). Deletions cut 0 bases from V and 8 bases from J, with 16 bases between. This CDR3 spans 15 amino acids. Germline V CDR1 and CDR2: MNHEY, SVGAGI. The CDR3 sequence: CASSYSGQGVWGYTF. The CDR3, as DNA: TGTGCCAGCAGTTACTCGGGGCAGGGAGTATGGGGCTACACCTTC.

The genes are TRBV14 and TRBJ2-3; a weak D match, TRBD1 (5 bases). The CDR3 consists of 15 residues. CDR1 is SGHDN and CDR2 is FVKESK in the germline V gene. The V gene lost 4 bases and the J gene lost 4 bases, with 15 bases spanning the gap. The CDR3 nucleotides read TGTGCCAGCAGCCCCCGCAGGGCTCACTCAGATACGCAGTATTTT. Its translation is CASSPRRAHSDTQYF.